These 4 T cell receptor beta chains came from one sample sequenced in a study of T-cell memory formation after mild COVID-19. Each CDR3 protein is one row after TCRdb ran MiXCR on the 5' RACE reads. Counted here are hundreds of thousands of distinct CDR3 sequences, 20% to 25% occurring once; the ten biggest clones make up about 12%. The sequenced material came from PBMCs or a T cell subset sorted from them (not recorded which). These receptors all stem from an adult woman who had mild COVID-19 (a few samples of this study predate the infection). Cell type and time point are not known.

The chain links TRBV19 to TRBJ2-5; maybe TRBD2 (5 bases). The CDR3 extends over 13 amino acids. V lost 7 bases and J 1 base, leaving 10 bases between the germline ends. Germline V gene sequence: CDR1 LNHDA, CDR2 SQIVND (reference sequence). The CDR3 is CASTSSGQETQYF. The CDR3 bases are TGTGCCAGTACGTCAAGCGGCCAAGAGACCCAGTACTTC.

The genes are TRBV12-3 or TRBV12-4 and TRBJ2-3, with 7 positions matching TRBD1. There are 15 residues in the CDR3. Unmatched junction bases numbered 4, after V lost 4 bases and J lost 0 bases. The CDR3 region is CASSWEQGSTDTQYF. CDR3 in DNA: TGTGCCAGCAGTTGGGAACAGGGGAGCACAGATACGCAGTATTTT.

The rearrangement joins TRBV2 to TRBJ2-7, with D possibly being TRBD2 (6 bases). The CDR3 length is 15 residues. Germline values: CDR1 SNHLY, CDR2 FYNNEI. The V end was cut by 1 base, the J end by 6 bases, with 16 bases between. The CDR3 is CASSEEARLGTEQYF. The CDR3 DNA sequence: TGTGCCAGCAGTGAAGAGGCCCGACTAGGAACCGAGCAGTACTTC. Based on the CDR3 plus reference TRBV2 and TRBJ2-7, the full variable domain is EPEVTQTPSHQVTQMGQEVILRCVPISNHLYFYWYRQILGQKVEFLVSFYNNEISEKSEIFDDQFSVERPDGSNFTLKIRSTKLEDSAMYFCASSEEARLGTEQYFGPGTRLTVT.

This clonotype appeared a few times. The rearrangement joins TRBV25-1 to TRBJ2-7; TRBD1 might be the D (5 bases). The germline gives CDR1 MGHDK, CDR2 SYGVNS. The V gene lost 1 base and the J gene lost 3 bases, with 10 bases spanning the gap. CDR3 size: 14 residues. CDR3 loop: CASSESGQHYEQYF. DNA for the CDR3: TGTGCCAGCAGTGAATCCGGACAACACTACGAGCAGTACTTC.